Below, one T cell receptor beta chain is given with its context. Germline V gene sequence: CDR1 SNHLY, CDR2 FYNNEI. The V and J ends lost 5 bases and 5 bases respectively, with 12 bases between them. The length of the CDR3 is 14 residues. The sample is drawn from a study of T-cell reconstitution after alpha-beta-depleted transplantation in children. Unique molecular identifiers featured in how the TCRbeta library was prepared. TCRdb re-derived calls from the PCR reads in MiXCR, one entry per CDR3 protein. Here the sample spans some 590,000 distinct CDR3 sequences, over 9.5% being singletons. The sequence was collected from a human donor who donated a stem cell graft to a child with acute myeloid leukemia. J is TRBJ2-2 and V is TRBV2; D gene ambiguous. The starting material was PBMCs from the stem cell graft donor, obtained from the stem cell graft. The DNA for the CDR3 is TGTGCCAGCAGTTCGACCCAAGTAACCGGGGAGCTGTTTTTT. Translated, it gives CASSSTQVTGELFF.